This T cell receptor (beta chain) was identified in a study of graft-versus-host responses after intestinal transplantation. Deletions cut 5 bases from V and 5 bases from J, with 20 bases between. This CDR3 is 15 amino acids long. The germline CDR1 and CDR2 sequences are SGHDT and YYEEEE. General observations from the study: The study associated peak circulating GvH clone levels with early post-transplant HvG declines. Recipient marrow harbored GvH clones, some of which surfaced first in ileum or blood.

This clone was counted once. The antigen is not known. Generated by immunoSEQ multiplex PCR, the TCRdb table keeps only in-frame clones and is missing some. Among 150,000 or so clones listed, around nine tenths were seen once. This chain joins TRBV5-6 and TRBJ2-7, with D maybe TRBD2 (5 bases). The source material was unstimulated CD4+ T cells sorted from spleen or lymph node cells, sampled before intestinal transplant. This TCR was recovered from a human donor who received an intestinal transplant. DNA of the CDR3: TGTGCCAGCAGGTTCTCTGTGGTCGAGGGCCACGAGCAGTACTTC. As protein: CASRFSVVEGHEQYF.